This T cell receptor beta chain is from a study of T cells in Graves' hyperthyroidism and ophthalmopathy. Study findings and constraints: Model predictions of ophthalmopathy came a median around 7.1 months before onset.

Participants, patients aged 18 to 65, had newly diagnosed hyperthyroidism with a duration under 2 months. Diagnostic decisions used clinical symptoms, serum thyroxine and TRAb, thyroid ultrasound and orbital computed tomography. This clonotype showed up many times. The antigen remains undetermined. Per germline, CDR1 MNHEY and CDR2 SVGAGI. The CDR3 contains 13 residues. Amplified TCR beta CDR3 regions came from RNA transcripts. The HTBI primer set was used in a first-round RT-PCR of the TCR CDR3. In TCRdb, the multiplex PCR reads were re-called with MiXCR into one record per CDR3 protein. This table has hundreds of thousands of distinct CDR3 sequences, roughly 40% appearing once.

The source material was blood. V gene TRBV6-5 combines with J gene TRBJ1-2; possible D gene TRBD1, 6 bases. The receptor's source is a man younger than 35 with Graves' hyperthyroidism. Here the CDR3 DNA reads TGTGCGCTCTGGCTGGGAGGGGGGGATGGCTACACCTTC. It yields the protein CALWLGGGDGYTF.